The TCR beta chain under discussion was sequenced for a study of T cell repertoires in cytomegalovirus infection. About the study: In public TCR beta signatures, there were indications of both CMV infection and matching HLA type.

TCRdb reprocessed the reads with MiXCR, giving one entry per CDR3 protein. The data show 200,000 to 250,000 distinct CDR3 sequences, with 22% seen just once and roughly 20% held by the top ten. Germline CDR1 is LGHNA and CDR2 is YNFKEQ. The CDR3 length is 11 residues. V shed 1 base and J shed 7 bases, with 4 bases lying between them. Study findings and constraints: The cumulative frequency of public TCR beta families distinguished individuals who carried CMV together with the relevant HLA. Dominant in the ex vivo response were TCR beta clonotypes restricted by HLA-C and specific for CMV.

In regard to this clonotype: Its antigen is as yet unknown.

Material: CD8+ T cells from PBMCs. The source is a human donor in good health (CMV status not recorded). Some clones in this sample may be carry-over from other donors' samples. V usage is TRBV4-2 and J usage is TRBJ1-1; D unclear. The CDR3 is CASSQGYEAFF. As DNA, the CDR3 is TGTGCCAGCAGCCAAGGGTATGAAGCTTTCTTT.